Following are 8 T cell receptor beta chains from one sample sequenced in a study of blood T cell repertoires in COVID-19. The repertoire was sequenced with immunoSEQ multiplex PCR; TCRdb's copy has only in-frame clones and lacks some. In the table there are 250,000 to 350,000 clones, around 90% of which are singletons. The sample was PBMCs or T cells enriched from blood (not recorded which). The receptors originated from a woman younger than 35 with acute COVID-19.

This clone appeared once. CDR3 sequence (DNA): TGTGCCAGCAGTCGGTCCATGAACACTGAAGCTTTCTTT. This gives the protein CASSRSMNTEAFF. The rearrangement joins TRBV28 to TRBJ1-1, with D unresolved. This CDR3 spans 13 amino acids. V was shortened by 5 bases and J by 0 bases, with 7 bases between the two germline ends. The V gene's germline CDR1 is MDHEN and CDR2 SYDVKM.

V gene TRBV4-1 combines with J gene TRBJ2-3; D perhaps matches TRBD2 (6 bases). CDR3 length: 17 residues. Deletions cut 0 bases from V and 5 bases from J, with 18 bases between. Germline CDR1 and CDR2: MGHRA and YSYEKL. The CDR3 DNA reads TGCGCCAGCAGCCAAGATCGCCCATGGGGGGACGGAGATACGCAGTATTTT. Its translation: CASSQDRPWGDGDTQYF.

The DNA for the CDR3 is TGTGCCAGCAGCATTATAGGGACTAGTTATGAGCAGTTCTTC. Translation gives CASSIIGTSYEQFF. The chain employs TRBV9 and TRBJ2-1, with 8 bases aligning to TRBD2. The CDR3 sequence is 14 residues long. J was trimmed by 8 bases and V by 4 bases; bases with no gene match: 8. From germline, CDR1 is SGDLS and CDR2 YYNGEE.

The DNA for the CDR3 is TGTGCCAGCCCACTACGCGAGCAGTACTTC. This gives the protein CASPLREQYF. The rearrangement links TRBV11-2 to TRBJ2-7; D not certain. CDR3 size: 10 residues. Germline V gene data show CDR1 as SGHAT and CDR2 as FQNNGV. V lost 8 bases to trimming and J lost 6 bases, with 8 bases between them.

This chain connects TRBV6-1 to TRBJ2-7; 7 bases map to TRBD1. The CDR3 is 15 amino acids. The V and J ends lost 3 bases and 2 bases, in that order; junction bases with no gene match: 7. Germline CDR1 is MNHNS and CDR2 is SASEGT. CDR3 loop: CASSDFLGGAYEQYF. The CDR3 DNA reads as TGTGCCAGCAGTGATTTTTTAGGGGGCGCCTACGAGCAGTACTTC.

V usage is TRBV28 and J usage is TRBJ2-1; 10 bases align to TRBD2. The CDR3 loop spans 16 amino acids. Germline V lookup: CDR1 MDHEN, CDR2 SYDVKM. The junction had 5 bases not matched to a gene; V was cut back by 1 base and J by 5 bases. The CDR3 loop is CASSLFRAGGHNEQFF. The CDR3 DNA is TGTGCCAGCAGTTTATTTCGAGCGGGAGGGCACAATGAGCAGTTCTTC.

The rearrangement uses TRBV13 and TRBJ2-7, with a possible D match to TRBD2 (5 bases). The V gene's germline CDR1 is PRHDT and CDR2 FYEKMQ (reference sequence). The V end was cut by 3 bases, the J end by 5 bases, with 5 bases between. This CDR3 has 11 residues. Here the CDR3 reads CASSFGNEQYF. The DNA of the CDR3 is TGTGCCAGCAGCTTCGGGAACGAGCAGTACTTC. The variable domain in full, completed from reference TRBV13 and TRBJ2-7, reads AAGVIQSPRHLIKEKRETATLKCYPIPRHDTVYWYQQGPGQDPQFLISFYEKMQSDKGSIPDRFSAQQFSDYHSELNMSSLELGDSALYFCASSFGNEQYFGPGTRLTVT.

The chain uses TRBV24-1 and TRBJ2-1, with D possibly being TRBD2 (5 bases). The CDR3 is 15 residues long. Germline loops: CDR1 KGHDR, CDR2 SFDVKD. With 3 bases removed from V and 8 bases from J, the gap between germline ends came to 16 bases. The CDR3 sequence is CATSDEGSQRDEQFF. DNA for the CDR3: TGTGCCACCAGTGATGAGGGCAGCCAAAGAGATGAGCAGTTCTTC.